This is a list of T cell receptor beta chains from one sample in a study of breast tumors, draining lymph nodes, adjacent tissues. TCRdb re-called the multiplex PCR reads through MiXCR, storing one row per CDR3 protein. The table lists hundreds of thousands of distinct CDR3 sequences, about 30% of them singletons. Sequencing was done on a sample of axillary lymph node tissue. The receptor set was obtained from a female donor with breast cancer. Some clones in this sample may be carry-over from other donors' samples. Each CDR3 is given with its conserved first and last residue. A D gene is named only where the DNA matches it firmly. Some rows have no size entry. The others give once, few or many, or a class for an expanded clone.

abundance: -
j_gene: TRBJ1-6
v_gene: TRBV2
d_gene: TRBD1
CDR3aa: CASLGGQGSSPLHF
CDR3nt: TGTGCCAGCTTAGGGGGACAGGGGAGTTCGCCCCTCCACTTT

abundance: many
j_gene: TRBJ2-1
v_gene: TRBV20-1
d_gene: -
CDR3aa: CSARDPDGGEEQFF
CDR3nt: TGCAGTGCTAGAGACCCGGATGGCGGCGAGGAGCAGTTCTTC

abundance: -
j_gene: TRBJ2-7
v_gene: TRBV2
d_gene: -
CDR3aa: CASSDVGVLEQYF
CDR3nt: TGTGCCAGCAGTGATGTTGGGGTTTTGGAGCAGTACTTC

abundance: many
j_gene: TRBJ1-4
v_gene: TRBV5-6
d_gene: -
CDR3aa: CASTRGAFEKLFF
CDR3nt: TGTGCCAGCACCCGGGGGGCGTTTGAAAAACTGTTTTTT

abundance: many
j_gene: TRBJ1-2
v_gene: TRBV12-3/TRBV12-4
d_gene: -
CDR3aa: CASSLTEYYGYTF
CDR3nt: TGTGCCAGCAGTCTGACGGAATACTATGGCTACACCTTC

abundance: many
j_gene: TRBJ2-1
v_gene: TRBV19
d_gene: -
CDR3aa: CASSPLNEQFF
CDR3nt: TGTGCCAGTAGTCCCCTGAATGAGCAGTTCTTC

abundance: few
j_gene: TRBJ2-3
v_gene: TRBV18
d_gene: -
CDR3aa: CASSPPGPLGLNTQYF
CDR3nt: TGTGCCAGCTCACCGCCCGGCCCTCTCGGGCTAAATACGCAGTATTTT

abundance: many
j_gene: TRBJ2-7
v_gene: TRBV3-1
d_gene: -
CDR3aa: CASSRKYRDRSRNEQYF
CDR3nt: TGTGCCAGCAGCCGGAAGTACCGGGACCGGTCTAGAAACGAGCAGTACTTC

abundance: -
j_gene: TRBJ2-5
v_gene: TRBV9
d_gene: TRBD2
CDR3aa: CASSVGSQAGGRATQYF
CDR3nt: TGTGCCAGCAGCGTAGGGTCTCAAGCGGGAGGGCGAGCGACCCAGTACTTC

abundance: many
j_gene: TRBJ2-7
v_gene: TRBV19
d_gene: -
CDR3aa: CASSISVPSYEQYF
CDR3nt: TGTGCCAGTAGTATTTCTGTCCCCTCCTACGAGCAGTACTTC

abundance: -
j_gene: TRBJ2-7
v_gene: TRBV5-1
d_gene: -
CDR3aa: CASSLGWGQLSEQYF
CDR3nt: TGCGCCAGCAGCTTGGGTTGGGGCCAGCTTTCCGAGCAGTACTTC

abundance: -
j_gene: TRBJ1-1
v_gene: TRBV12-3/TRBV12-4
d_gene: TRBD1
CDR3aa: CASSCVPGQGGSTEAFF
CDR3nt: TGTGCCAGCAGTTGTGTCCCGGGACAGGGTGGGAGCACTGAAGCTTTCTTT

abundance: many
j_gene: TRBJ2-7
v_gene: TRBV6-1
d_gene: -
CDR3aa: CASSLQTGTPYEQYF
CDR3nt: TGTGCCAGCAGCCTCCAAACGGGAACCCCCTACGAGCAGTACTTC

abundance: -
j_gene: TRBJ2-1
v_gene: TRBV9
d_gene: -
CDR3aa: CASSVDGSREEQSF
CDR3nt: TGTGCCAGCAGCGTAGATGGGAGTAGGGAGGAGCAGTCCTTC

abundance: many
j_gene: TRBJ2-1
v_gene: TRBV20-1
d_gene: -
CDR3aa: CSAQAYLNEQFF
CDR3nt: TGCAGTGCTCAAGCGTACCTAAATGAGCAGTTCTTC

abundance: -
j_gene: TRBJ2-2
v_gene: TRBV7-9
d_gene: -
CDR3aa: CASSSLGTGGTGELFF
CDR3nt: TGTGCCAGCAGCTCCCTGGGGACTGGCGGCACCGGGGAGCTGTTTTTT

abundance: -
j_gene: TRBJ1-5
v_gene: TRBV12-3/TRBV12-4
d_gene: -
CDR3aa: CASSFYGETQHF
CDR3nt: TGTGCCAGCAGTTTTTACGGGGAGACCCAGCATTTT

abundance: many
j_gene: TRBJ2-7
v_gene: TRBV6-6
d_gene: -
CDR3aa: CASSHSAAPSYEQYF
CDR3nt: TGTGCCAGCAGTCACTCGGCGGCCCCATCCTACGAGCAGTACTTC

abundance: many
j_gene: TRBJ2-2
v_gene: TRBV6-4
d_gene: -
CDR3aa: CASMASFATGELFF
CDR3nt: TGTGCCAGCATGGCTAGCTTCGCCACCGGGGAGCTGTTTTTT

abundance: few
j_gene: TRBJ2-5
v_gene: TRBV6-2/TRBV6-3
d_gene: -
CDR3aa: CASRHPQGLQETQYF
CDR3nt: TGTGCCAGCAGGCATCCACAGGGCCTCCAAGAGACCCAGTACTTC

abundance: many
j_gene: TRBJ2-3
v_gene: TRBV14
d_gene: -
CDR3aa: CASSQAVGGTQYF
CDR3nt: TGTGCCAGCAGCCAAGCGGTTGGGGGTACGCAGTATTTT

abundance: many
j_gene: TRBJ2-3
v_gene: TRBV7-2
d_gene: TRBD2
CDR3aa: CASSLGGTSGYTQYF
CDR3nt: TGTGCCAGCAGCTTAGGTGGGACTAGCGGGTATACGCAGTATTTT

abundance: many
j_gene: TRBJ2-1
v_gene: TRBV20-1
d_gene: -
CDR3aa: CSARPELRPSNEQFF
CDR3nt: TGCAGTGCTAGACCGGAACTCCGCCCCTCCAATGAGCAGTTCTTC

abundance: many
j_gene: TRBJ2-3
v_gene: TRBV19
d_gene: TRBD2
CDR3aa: CASSIEASGFTDTQYF
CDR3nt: TGTGCCAGTAGTATAGAGGCTAGCGGGTTCACAGATACGCAGTATTTT

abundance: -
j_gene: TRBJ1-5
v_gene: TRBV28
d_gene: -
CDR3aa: CASSSIDSNSNQPQHF
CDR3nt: TGTGCCAGCAGTTCTATAGACAGTAATAGCAATCAGCCCCAGCATTTT

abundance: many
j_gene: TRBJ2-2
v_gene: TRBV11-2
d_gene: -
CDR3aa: CASSLVSTGELFF
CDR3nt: TGTGCCAGCAGCTTAGTTTCCACCGGGGAGCTGTTTTTT

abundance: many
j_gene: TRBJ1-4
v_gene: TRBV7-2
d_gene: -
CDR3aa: CASTRDGSAKNEKLFF
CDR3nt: TGTGCCAGCACCAGGGACGGTTCTGCCAAGAATGAAAAACTGTTTTTT

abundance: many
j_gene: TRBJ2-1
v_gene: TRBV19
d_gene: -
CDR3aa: CASSMAGSSYNEQFF
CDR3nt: TGTGCCAGTAGTATGGCGGGGAGCTCCTACAATGAGCAGTTCTTC

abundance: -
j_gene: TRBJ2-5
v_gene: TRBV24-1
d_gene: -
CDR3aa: CATSARQVETQYF
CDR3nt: TGTGCCACCAGTGCTAGACAGGTAGAGACCCAGTACTTC

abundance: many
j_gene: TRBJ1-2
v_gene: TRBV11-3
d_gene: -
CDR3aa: CASSLDKSNYGYTF
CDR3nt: TGTGCCAGCAGCTTGGACAAATCTAACTATGGCTACACCTTC

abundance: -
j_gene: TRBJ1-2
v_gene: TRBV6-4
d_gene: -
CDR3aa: CASSDRANIYTF
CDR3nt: TGTGCCAGCAGTGATCGAGCGAACATCTACACCTTC

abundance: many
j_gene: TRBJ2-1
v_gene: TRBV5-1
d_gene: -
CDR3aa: CASSLGGGYNEQFF
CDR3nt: TGCGCCAGCAGCTTGGGGGGTGGTTACAATGAGCAGTTCTTC

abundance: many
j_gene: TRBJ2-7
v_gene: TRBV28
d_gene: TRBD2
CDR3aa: CASSRSLAGGEQYF
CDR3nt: TGTGCCAGCAGTCGCTCCCTAGCGGGAGGGGAGCAGTACTTC

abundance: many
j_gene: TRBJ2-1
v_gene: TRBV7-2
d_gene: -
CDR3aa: CASSSSGQGSNEQFF
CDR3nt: TGTGCCAGCAGCTCCTCGGGGCAGGGGAGTAATGAGCAGTTCTTC

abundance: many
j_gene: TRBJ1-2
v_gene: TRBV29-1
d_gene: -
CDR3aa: CSVEVDGYTF
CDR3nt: TGCAGCGTTGAAGTAGATGGCTACACCTTC

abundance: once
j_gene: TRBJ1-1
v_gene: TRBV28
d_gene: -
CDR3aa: CATVDRMNTEAFF
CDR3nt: TGTGCCACCGTGGACAGAATGAACACTGAAGCTTTCTTT

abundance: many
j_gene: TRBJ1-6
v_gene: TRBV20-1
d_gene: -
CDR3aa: CSARGQLDNSPLHF
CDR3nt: TGCAGTGCTAGAGGACAGCTCGATAATTCACCCCTCCACTTT

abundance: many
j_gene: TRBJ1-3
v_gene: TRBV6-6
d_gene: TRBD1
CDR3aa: CASTLPGGYRRSGNTIYF
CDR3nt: TGTGCCAGCACTTTACCAGGGGGGTACCGACGCTCTGGAAACACCATATATTTT

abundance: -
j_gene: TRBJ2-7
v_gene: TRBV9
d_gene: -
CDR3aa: CASSADVRPREQYF
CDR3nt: TGTGCCAGCAGCGCCGATGTAAGGCCGCGGGAGCAGTACTTC

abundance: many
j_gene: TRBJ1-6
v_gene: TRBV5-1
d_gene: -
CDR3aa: CASSPRSTADNSPLHF
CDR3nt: TGCGCCAGCAGCCCAAGGTCGACAGCCGATAATTCACCCCTCCACTTT

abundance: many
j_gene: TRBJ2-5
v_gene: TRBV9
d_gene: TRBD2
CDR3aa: CASSVPTSGSPQETQYF
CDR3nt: TGTGCCAGCAGCGTACCAACTAGCGGGAGTCCCCAAGAGACCCAGTACTTC